One sample yielded the 9 T cell receptor beta chains listed below, sequenced in a study of control samples from healthy donors and cancer patients. Generated by immunoSEQ multiplex PCR, the TCRdb table keeps only in-frame clones and is missing some. In the table there are approximately 87,000 clones, roughly 93% of which are singletons. What was sequenced was PBMCs. These receptors all come from a woman in her forties with lung cancer.

The rearrangement uses TRBV6-1 and TRBJ1-4, with D perhaps matching TRBD1 (5 bases). Germline CDR1 reads MNHNS; CDR2 reads SASEGT. Between the trimmed V and J ends, which lost 6 bases and 8 bases, there was a span of 13 bases. The CDR3 is 13 amino acids. CDR3 in amino acids: CASRPDSEEKLFF. CDR3 DNA: TGTGCCAGCAGACCAGACAGTGAAGAAAAACTGTTTTTT.

This rearrangement joins TRBV7-8 to TRBJ1-6, with D unresolved. Between the trimmed V and J ends, which lost 5 bases and 8 bases, there was a span of 16 bases. This CDR3 contains 15 residues. Germline V CDR1 and CDR2: SGHVS, FQNEAQ. The CDR3, as DNA: TGTGCCAGCAGCCAAAGACGGACTGGGGATTCACCCCTCCACTTT. Amino acids: CASSQRRTGDSPLHF.

This clone has just one count. This chain joins TRBV7-9 and TRBJ1-1; D not resolved. V lost 1 base and J 1 base, leaving 13 bases between the germline ends. Germline V gene sequence: CDR1 SEHNR, CDR2 FQNEAQ (reference sequence). The CDR3 loop spans 16 amino acids. The CDR3 loop reads CASSLGPGGTNTEAFF. The CDR3 DNA reads TGTGCCAGCAGCTTAGGGCCCGGTGGAACGAACACTGAAGCTTTCTTT.

The chain combines TRBV28 with TRBJ2-5; TRBD1 might be the D (5 bases). This CDR3 comprises 14 residues. Trimming removed 8 bases at V and 5 bases at J, with 18 bases between. CDR1 and CDR2 (germline): MDHEN, SYDVKM. The CDR3 sequence: CASCTSGIGETQYF. The CDR3 region has the DNA TGTGCCAGCTGTACCTCAGGGATCGGGGAGACCCAGTACTTC.

V gene TRBV11-3 combines with J gene TRBJ1-4; D uncertain. Trimming removed 5 bases from V and 2 bases from J, with 18 bases in between. Germline CDR1 reads SGHNT; CDR2 reads YENEEA. This CDR3 is 17 amino acids long. CDR3 DNA: TGTGCCAGCAGCCCCGAGATGAAGATCGGGACTAATGAAAAACTGTTTTTT. Translating it yields CASSPEMKIGTNEKLFF.

The CDR3 reads CASSLGIGTEAFF. In DNA, the CDR3 is TGTGCCAGCAGTTTAGGAATTGGGACTGAAGCTTTCTTT. The rearrangement uses TRBV27 and TRBJ1-1; D unclear. Germline CDR1 is MNHEY and CDR2 is SMNVEV (reference sequence). The CDR3 runs 13 residues. The V end lost 2 bases, the J end lost 5 bases, and 9 bases lay between the germline ends.

The chain joins TRBV3-1 (or the pseudogene TRBV3-2) to TRBJ1-6; 7 bases are shared with TRBD1. CDR3 length: 16 amino acids. Germline V gives CDR1 LGHDT, CDR2 YNNKEL (reference sequence). V was pared by 4 bases and J by 7 bases, with 10 bases of the junction left unmatched. Here the CDR3 DNA reads TGTGCCAGCAGCCCTCCAACGGGACAGATAAATTCACCCCTCCACTTT. Protein sequence: CASSPPTGQINSPLHF.

The chain employs TRBV19 and TRBJ2-7; no clear D gene. The CDR3 extends over 12 amino acids. Trimming stripped 3 bases from V and 7 bases from J, with 10 bases between. The germline V gene has CDR1 LNHDA and CDR2 SQIVND (reference sequence). CDR3 sequence: CASSIPLREQYF. CDR3 in DNA: TGTGCCAGTAGTATCCCCCTCCGGGAGCAGTACTTC.

The chain uses TRBV7-9 and TRBJ1-2; D is possibly TRBD1 (6 bases). The CDR3 length is 13 residues. Germline-derived CDR1 and CDR2 are SEHNR and FQNEAQ (reference sequence). The V and J ends lost 4 bases and 8 bases respectively, with 14 bases between them. The DNA for the CDR3 is TGTGCCAGCAGCTCAGGGGCCTTGGGCGGCTACACCTTC. As protein: CASSSGALGGYTF.